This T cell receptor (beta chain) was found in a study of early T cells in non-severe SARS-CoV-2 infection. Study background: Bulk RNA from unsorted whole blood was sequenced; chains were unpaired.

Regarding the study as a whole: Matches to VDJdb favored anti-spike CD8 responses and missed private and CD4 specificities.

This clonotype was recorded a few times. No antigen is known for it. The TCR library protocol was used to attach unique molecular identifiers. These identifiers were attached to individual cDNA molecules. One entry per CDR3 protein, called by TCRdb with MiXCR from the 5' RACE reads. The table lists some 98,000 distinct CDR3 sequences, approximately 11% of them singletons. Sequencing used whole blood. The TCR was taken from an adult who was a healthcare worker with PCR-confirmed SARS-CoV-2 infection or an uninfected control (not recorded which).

CDR3 residues: CASNQRGLDTEAFF. The CDR3 DNA sequence: TGTGCCAGCAACCAACGGGGGCTGGACACTGAAGCTTTCTTT. The V call is TRBV13, the J call TRBJ1-1; weak D call: TRBD1 (6 bases). CDR3 length equals 14 residues. Germline CDR1 reads PRHDT; CDR2 reads FYEKMQ (reference sequence). Trimming removed 7 bases at V and 3 bases at J, with 15 bases between. The complete variable domain, with remaining parts taken from reference TRBV13 and TRBJ1-1, reads AAGVIQSPRHLIKEKRETATLKCYPIPRHDTVYWYQQGPGQDPQFLISFYEKMQSDKGSIPDRFSAQQFSDYHSELNMSSLELGDSALYFCASNQRGLDTEAFFGQGTRLTVV.